This record covers a single T cell receptor (beta chain). Its antigen remains unknown. CDR3 length: 15 residues. Trimming cost V 1 base and J 0 bases; bases outside gene matches: 3. The V gene's germline CDR1 is SGHDT and CDR2 YYEEEE. This entry comes from a study of T cells after yellow fever vaccination. Study-wide results and caveats: Faster peaking, at day 5 versus 15, marked a secondary response that was weaker.

A 5'RACE template-switching step, the method used to make TCR cDNA, added a universal primer site and UMIs. In TCRdb, the 5' RACE reads were re-called with MiXCR into one record per CDR3 protein. The profile shows about 550,000 distinct CDR3 sequences, roughly 19% of them singletons. The chain has TRBV5-6 and TRBJ2-5, with TRBD1 matching 7 bases. The sample here was PBMCs, taken 15 days after the yellow fever booster vaccination. The clonotype originates from a young man who received the YFV17D yellow fever vaccine. The CDR3 nucleotides read TGTGCCAGCAGCTTGCCTGGGACAGACCAAGAGACCCAGTACTTC. It codes for CASSLPGTDQETQYF.